The clone carrying this T cell receptor (beta chain) was found a few times. What it binds is unknown. The sample is drawn from a study of vaccination effects on CD4 cells after COVID-19. Method: immunoSEQ multiplex PCR; TCRdb's copy keeps in-frame clones and lacks some. The sample holds about 40,000 clones, roughly 66% seen once. Germline loops: CDR1 LGHNA, CDR2 YNFKEQ. After removal of 2 bases from V and 5 bases from J, the junction contained 11 bases not matched to a gene. The CDR3 runs to 19 residues. Viral peptide pool expansion of antigen-specific CD4+ T cells preceded sequencing in the ViraFEST assay. CD4+ T cell isolation took place after less than 13 days of culture. Nobody among the vaccine recipients had prior SARS-CoV-2 infection (nucleocapsid antibodies were negative). Some 2 million PBMC were placed in each well, which was supplemented with roughly 10 IU/ml IL-2 and approximately 10 ug/ml peptides. Cultures received IL-2 medium that replaced half the medium on days 3 and 7.

This sequence originates from a human donor who received a COVID-19 vaccine. The chain recombines TRBV4-2 with TRBJ2-1, with TRBD2 identical over 14 bases. The specimen was CD4+ T cells from PBMCs cultured with HCoV-OC43 spike peptides, collected before COVID-19 vaccination. Stated subset: HCoV-OC43 spike overlapping peptide pool stimulation. The CDR3 DNA reads TGTGCCAGCAGCCAATCGACTAGCGGGAGGGCCTTTTCAAACAATGAGCAGTTCTTC. As protein: CASSQSTSGRAFSNNEQFF.